Described below is a single T cell receptor beta chain sequence and its context. Its cognate antigen is unknown. This specimen belongs to a study of shared clonotypes between healthy human individuals. Study context: CD4 naive cells filled three plates per donor, CD4 memory three, CD8 naive two and CD8 memory one. Study-wide points: In this cohort, only blood was sampled, and tissue repertoires likely differ.

Germline CDR1 SGHDT, CDR2 YYEEEE. V lost 6 bases, J lost 1 base, and 5 bases stayed unmatched. This CDR3 contains 14 residues. Generated by immunoSEQ multiplex PCR, the TCRdb table keeps only in-frame clones and is missing some. The table lists a few hundred thousand clones, roughly 97% of them singletons. This TCR came from a woman aged 25 to 39 in good health. Sequenced material: naive CD4+ T cells sorted from blood. Sample subset: CD45RA+ positively selected. The genes are TRBV5-6 and TRBJ1-1; 8 nucleotides align to TRBD1. DNA for the CDR3: TGTGCCAGCACCCCCGGGACAGGGAACACTGAAGCTTTCTTT. It specifies CASTPGTGNTEAFF.